These T cell receptor beta chains were read from a single sample in a study of CD8 T cells in ankylosing spondylitis. TCRdb reanalysed the 5' RACE reads using MiXCR and keeps one entry per CDR3 protein. Of roughly 700,000 distinct CDR3 sequences in the sample, 19% were seen once. Sequencing was performed on blood, either unsorted or a sorted T cell fraction (not recorded which). These receptors all come from a male donor with ankylosing spondylitis. Both conserved end residues are part of each CDR3. A D gene is named only where the DNA matches it firmly. For some rows the clone size is stated as once, few or many, or as a class when expanded; others skip it.

CDR3	DNA	size	J	D	V
CASRSEGAEQFF	TGTGCCAGCAGGTCAGAGGGGGCTGAGCAGTTCTTC	.	TRBJ2-1	TRBD1	TRBV6-8
CASILGPGTEAFF	TGTGCCAGTATTTTGGGGCCGGGCACTGAAGCTTTCTTT	.	TRBJ1-1	.	TRBV6-6
CASSFTSLGNEQFF	TGTGCCAGCAGTTTTACTAGCTTGGGCAATGAGCAGTTCTTC	.	TRBJ2-1	.	TRBV6-2/TRBV6-3
CSARDISPRRETQYF	TGCAGTGCTAGAGATATTAGTCCGAGGAGAGAGACCCAGTACTTC	.	TRBJ2-5	.	TRBV20-1
CASRRGPEGTEAFF	TGTGCCAGCAGACGTGGACCGGAGGGGACTGAAGCTTTCTTT	.	TRBJ1-1	.	TRBV4-2
CASSLEEPVSSMNTEAFF	TGTGCCAGCAGTTTAGAGGAGCCAGTATCGTCGATGAACACTGAAGCTTTCTTT	few	TRBJ1-1	.	TRBV12-3/TRBV12-4
CASSLDTDEQFF	TGCGCCAGCAGCTTAGATACAGATGAGCAGTTCTTC	few	TRBJ2-1	.	TRBV5-1
CASSQISAGGPGGNEQFF	TGCGCCAGCAGCCAAATTTCAGCGGGAGGGCCTGGGGGCAATGAGCAGTTCTTC	.	TRBJ2-1	TRBD2	TRBV4-3
CASSRLVLAGDYTGELFF	TGTGCCAGCAGTAGGTTGGTTCTAGCGGGAGACTACACCGGGGAGCTGTTTTTT	.	TRBJ2-2	TRBD2	TRBV2
CASSLKGDREYNEQFF	TGCGCCAGCAGCTTGAAAGGGGACAGGGAATACAATGAGCAGTTCTTC	.	TRBJ2-1	TRBD1	TRBV5-1
CASSPGGGIVKTQYF	TGTGCCAGCAGCCCCGGGGGCGGGATAGTAAAGACCCAGTACTTC	.	TRBJ2-5	.	TRBV3-1
CASSLTSTGQETQYF	TGTGCCAGCAGCTTAACCTCGACAGGACAAGAGACCCAGTACTTC	few	TRBJ2-5	.	TRBV7-3
CASSYTGMNTEAFF	TGTGCCAGTAGTTATACAGGGATGAACACTGAAGCTTTCTTT	few	TRBJ1-1	.	TRBV19
CASSQLQAVSSYNEQFF	TGCGCCAGCAGCCAGCTACAAGCGGTAAGCTCCTACAATGAGCAGTTCTTC	few	TRBJ2-1	.	TRBV4-3
CASSESGQGNSPLHF	TGTGCCAGCAGTGAATCGGGACAGGGGAATTCACCCCTCCACTTT	.	TRBJ1-6	TRBD1	TRBV2
CASSLRSSPLHF	TGTGCCAGCAGCTTAAGGAGTTCACCCCTCCACTTT	few	TRBJ1-6	.	TRBV12-3/TRBV12-4
CASSPRGTRNTEAFF	TGCGCCAGCTCGCCGCGCGGGACAAGGAACACTGAAGCTTTCTTT	few	TRBJ1-1	.	TRBV5-1
CSALPPSNTGELFF	TGCAGTGCTTTACCGCCATCGAACACCGGGGAGCTGTTTTTT	few	TRBJ2-2	.	TRBV20-1
CASSKRLAGAKETQYF	TGTGCCAGCAGCAAAAGACTAGCGGGAGCTAAAGAGACCCAGTACTTC	.	TRBJ2-5	TRBD2	TRBV7-9
CASSRQGAGNTIYF	TGTGCCAGCAGCAGACAGGGGGCTGGAAACACCATATATTTT	.	TRBJ1-3	TRBD1	TRBV12-3/TRBV12-4
CSVEVQGRTEAFF	TGCAGCGTTGAAGTTCAGGGACGGACTGAAGCTTTCTTT	.	TRBJ1-1	.	TRBV29-1
CASSFTGTSDHNEQFF	TGTGCCAGCAGTTTTACCGGGACTAGCGATCACAATGAGCAGTTCTTC	few	TRBJ2-1	TRBD2	TRBV28
CASSPRGEETQYF	TGTGCCAGCTCACCAAGGGGGGAAGAGACCCAGTACTTC	.	TRBJ2-5	.	TRBV18
CASSLTGTSGTGELFF	TGTGCCAGCAGTTTAACCGGGACTAGTGGCACCGGGGAGCTGTTTTTT	few	TRBJ2-2	TRBD2	TRBV28
CASSPHRTAGNEQFF	TGTGCCAGCAGCCCACATCGGACCGCCGGAAATGAGCAGTTCTTC	few	TRBJ2-1	.	TRBV7-6